Listed below are T cell receptor beta chains from one sample, sequenced in a study of T cell responses to AZD1222 COVID-19 vaccine. Assay: immunoSEQ multiplex PCR; the TCRdb copy retains only in-frame clones and omits some. The profile shows 75,000 to 100,000 clones, roughly 84% of them singletons. Material: peripheral blood, obtained on day 0 of AZD1222 vaccination. The receptor set was obtained from an adult in good health. CDR3s include the opening cysteine and the closing phenylalanine or tryptophan. The D gene is left open where the match is weak. Part of the rows lack a size; the others show once, few, many or a class for expanded clones.

D: TRBD1
V: TRBV11-2
J: TRBJ1-2
size: -
DNA: TGTGCCAGCAGCTTAATTCCGGACAGGGCTGGCTACACCTTC
CDR3: CASSLIPDRAGYTF

D: -
V: TRBV3-1/TRBV3-2
J: TRBJ1-2
size: -
DNA: TGTGCCAGCAGCCAAGACGTCGACTATGGCTACACCTTC
CDR3: CASSQDVDYGYTF

D: -
V: TRBV12-3/TRBV12-4
J: TRBJ1-4
size: -
DNA: TGTGCCAGCAGTGACTATGAAAAACTGTTTTTT
CDR3: CASSDYEKLFF

D: TRBD1
V: TRBV7-8
J: TRBJ1-5
size: -
DNA: TGTGCCAGCAGCCCCGGACAGGGGGCTGGTCAGCCCCAGCATTTT
CDR3: CASSPGQGAGQPQHF

D: TRBD1
V: TRBV7-9
J: TRBJ2-6
size: -
DNA: TGTGCCAGCAGCCCAGGGGGCTTCGGTGGGGCCAACGTCCTGACTTTC
CDR3: CASSPGGFGGANVLTF

D: -
V: TRBV10-3
J: TRBJ1-1
size: -
DNA: TGTGCCATCAGGGACGTCATGAACACTGAAGCTTTCTTT
CDR3: CAIRDVMNTEAFF

D: -
V: TRBV5-4
J: TRBJ2-7
size: -
DNA: TGTGCCAGCAGCTTGGCCTTGGGTTCGGGGGCCGAGCAGTACTTC
CDR3: CASSLALGSGAEQYF

D: -
V: TRBV19
J: TRBJ1-4
size: -
DNA: TGTGCCAGTAGTATGGAGGCAGAGGGTGAAAAACTGTTTTTT
CDR3: CASSMEAEGEKLFF

D: -
V: TRBV15
J: TRBJ2-7
size: -
DNA: TGTGCCACCAGCGGGGGTCCGAAGGTTAACGGTGGTCTCCTCCTCGAGCAGTACTTC
CDR3: CATSGGPKVNGGLLLEQYF

D: TRBD1
V: TRBV4-3
J: TRBJ1-3
size: -
DNA: TGCGCCAGCAGCCAAGATTTGGGACAGGGGGCTGGAAACACCATATATTTT
CDR3: CASSQDLGQGAGNTIYF

D: TRBD1
V: TRBV9
J: TRBJ1-1
size: -
DNA: TGTGCCAGCAGCGGAAGGGACAGACCTGAAGCTTTCTTT
CDR3: CASSGRDRPEAFF

D: TRBD2
V: TRBV6-4
J: TRBJ2-3
size: -
DNA: TGTGCCAGCAGTGACTCTAGCGGGGGGGCAGATACGCAGTATTTT
CDR3: CASSDSSGGADTQYF

D: -
V: TRBV19
J: TRBJ2-1
size: -
DNA: TGTGCCAGTAGTATAGATGGACCAACGGGAAGCTCCTACAATGAGCAGTTCTTC
CDR3: CASSIDGPTGSSYNEQFF

D: -
V: TRBV28
J: TRBJ1-2
size: -
DNA: TGTGCCAGCAGTTCCCCTAGAGGGTCCGCCTATGGCTACACCTTC
CDR3: CASSSPRGSAYGYTF

D: -
V: TRBV30
J: TRBJ1-6
size: -
DNA: TGTGCCTGGAGTCCGCTTAGCGACTTTCTCTCCTATAATTCACCCCTCCACTTT
CDR3: CAWSPLSDFLSYNSPLHF

D: -
V: TRBV18
J: TRBJ1-2
size: -
DNA: TGTGCCAGCTCATCTCTACAGGGTGTGGACTATGGCTACACCTTC
CDR3: CASSSLQGVDYGYTF

D: TRBD2
V: TRBV7-7
J: TRBJ2-1
size: -
DNA: TGTGCTAGCAGCCCCTCTAGCGGGTTGTACAATGAGCAGTTCTTC
CDR3: CASSPSSGLYNEQFF

D: -
V: TRBV5-8
J: TRBJ1-2
size: few
DNA: TGTGCCAGCAGCTTGGGGGACATACGCGGCTACACCTTC
CDR3: CASSLGDIRGYTF

D: -
V: TRBV21-1
J: TRBJ2-3
size: -
DNA: TGTGCCAGCAGCAAAAACTTCGGCCGGGTCGGGATAGATACGCAGTATTTT
CDR3: CASSKNFGRVGIDTQYF

D: -
V: TRBV15
J: TRBJ1-5
size: -
DNA: TGTGCCACCAGCAGAGATCACAGGACGGGGCAGCCCCAGCATTTT
CDR3: CATSRDHRTGQPQHF

D: TRBD1
V: TRBV10-3
J: TRBJ1-1
size: few
DNA: TGTGCCATCAGTGAGGGAATACAGGGGGCCCGGAACACTGAAGCTTTCTTT
CDR3: CAISEGIQGARNTEAFF

D: -
V: TRBV19
J: TRBJ1-4
size: -
DNA: TGTGCCAGTAGTCCGATAGGGAAGCCTTCAACTAATGAAAAACTGTTTTTT
CDR3: CASSPIGKPSTNEKLFF

D: -
V: TRBV3-1/TRBV3-2
J: TRBJ2-3
size: -
DNA: TGTGCCAGCAGCCAAGAAGCGGCCCCCCGGGGTACGCAGTATTTT
CDR3: CASSQEAAPRGTQYF

D: -
V: TRBV5-8
J: TRBJ2-2
size: -
DNA: TGTGCCAGCAGCTTTTGGGGCAGAACGAACACCGGGGAGCTGTTTTTT
CDR3: CASSFWGRTNTGELFF

D: -
V: TRBV6-5
J: TRBJ1-3
size: -
DNA: TGTGCCAGCAAGGTTGTGTACGCTGGAAACACCATATATTTT
CDR3: CASKVVYAGNTIYF

D: -
V: TRBV18
J: TRBJ2-2
size: -
DNA: TGTGCCAGCTCACCGATAGGAACTGCCGGGGAGCTGTTTTTT
CDR3: CASSPIGTAGELFF

D: -
V: TRBV11-3
J: TRBJ1-1
size: -
DNA: TGTGCCAGCAGCCGCCTCCAGGGGAACACTGAAGCTTTCTTT
CDR3: CASSRLQGNTEAFF

D: -
V: TRBV30
J: TRBJ1-6
size: -
DNA: TGTGCCTGGAGTCGGAAGGGATCACCCCTCCACTTT
CDR3: CAWSRKGSPLHF

D: -
V: TRBV19
J: TRBJ1-5
size: -
DNA: TGTGCCAGTACCCCAACAAGGAGTCAGCCCCAGCATTTT
CDR3: CASTPTRSQPQHF

D: -
V: TRBV6-1
J: TRBJ1-2
size: -
DNA: TGTGCCAGCAGTGAAGCGTTTTCCAGGGTGGTGAATGGCTACACCTTC
CDR3: CASSEAFSRVVNGYTF

D: -
V: TRBV20-1
J: TRBJ2-7
size: -
DNA: TGCAGTGCTGGTGGTGGCCCCTACGAGCAGTACTTC
CDR3: CSAGGGPYEQYF

D: -
V: TRBV6-5
J: TRBJ1-5
size: -
DNA: TGTGCCAGCAGCCAGCTCCTGGGGCCCCAGCATTTT
CDR3: CASSQLLGPQHF

D: -
V: TRBV6-1
J: TRBJ2-7
size: -
DNA: TGTGCCAGCAGTGAAGCATGGGGCTCCCACGAGCAGTACTTC
CDR3: CASSEAWGSHEQYF

D: -
V: TRBV10-3
J: TRBJ1-4
size: once
DNA: TGTGCCATCAGTGAGTCTGAAGGGGTAAATGAAAAACTGTTTTTT
CDR3: CAISESEGVNEKLFF

D: -
V: TRBV5-4
J: TRBJ2-5
size: -
DNA: TGTGCCAGCAGCCCGACATTGGGGCAAGAGACCCAGTACTTC
CDR3: CASSPTLGQETQYF

D: TRBD2
V: TRBV19
J: TRBJ2-2
size: -
DNA: TGTGCCACCGGACTAGCGGGGGGCACCGGGGAGCTGTTTTTT
CDR3: CATGLAGGTGELFF

D: -
V: TRBV19
J: TRBJ1-1
size: -
DNA: TGTGCCAGTAGCCCGGGAGGGAGAACTGAAGCTTTCTTT
CDR3: CASSPGGRTEAFF

D: -
V: TRBV5-1
J: TRBJ1-1
size: -
DNA: TGCGCCAGCAGCTTGGAGGGCCCCTCAGACACTGAAGCTTTCTTT
CDR3: CASSLEGPSDTEAFF

D: -
V: TRBV6-2/TRBV6-3
J: TRBJ1-2
size: once
DNA: TGTGCCAGCAGTCAGGAGTTGGGCTATGGCTACACCTTC
CDR3: CASSQELGYGYTF

D: TRBD1
V: TRBV6-2/TRBV6-3
J: TRBJ1-2
size: -
DNA: TGTGCCAGCAGCCCCGGGACAGGGAATCGCTACACCTTC
CDR3: CASSPGTGNRYTF

D: -
V: TRBV25-1
J: TRBJ1-4
size: -
DNA: TGTGCCAGCAGCGGACGGACAACTAATGAAAAACTGTTTTTT
CDR3: CASSGRTTNEKLFF

D: -
V: TRBV5-1
J: TRBJ2-5
size: -
DNA: TGCGCCAGCGCCCCACTAATACAGGGAGAGACCCAGTACTTC
CDR3: CASAPLIQGETQYF

D: -
V: TRBV30
J: TRBJ1-1
size: once
DNA: TGTGCCTACCGGGACAAAAACACTGAAGCTTTCTTT
CDR3: CAYRDKNTEAFF

D: TRBD1
V: TRBV2
J: TRBJ1-1
size: -
DNA: TGTGCCAGCACCCCGGACAGGGTGGGTACTGAAGCTTTCTTT
CDR3: CASTPDRVGTEAFF

D: TRBD2
V: TRBV5-1
J: TRBJ2-1
size: once
DNA: TGCGCCAGCAGCTTGGCCGGGACTAGCGGGGGGGAGCAGTTCTTC
CDR3: CASSLAGTSGGEQFF

D: TRBD2
V: TRBV5-5
J: TRBJ2-3
size: -
DNA: TGTGCCAGCAGCTTGGGCCTAGCGGGGGGCACAGATACGCAGTATTTT
CDR3: CASSLGLAGGTDTQYF

D: -
V: TRBV11-3
J: TRBJ1-2
size: -
DNA: TGTGCCAGCAGCTTCGGATGGGCAGGTCAAGGCTACACCTTC
CDR3: CASSFGWAGQGYTF

D: -
V: TRBV30
J: TRBJ2-5
size: -
DNA: TGTGCCTGGTCTGTGAGGCAAGAGACCCAGTACTTC
CDR3: CAWSVRQETQYF

D: -
V: TRBV18
J: TRBJ1-2
size: few
DNA: TGTGCCAGCTCACCAGATCAGAGTAATAACTATGGCTACACCTTC
CDR3: CASSPDQSNNYGYTF

D: TRBD2
V: TRBV6-2/TRBV6-3
J: TRBJ2-3
size: -
DNA: TGTGCCAGCAGTTACTTGGGACTAGCGGCAGATACGCAGTATTTT
CDR3: CASSYLGLAADTQYF

D: -
V: TRBV30
J: TRBJ2-7
size: -
DNA: TGTGCCTGGAGTGCCGAAGAGCAGTACTTC
CDR3: CAWSAEEQYF

D: TRBD1
V: TRBV9
J: TRBJ1-6
size: once
DNA: TGTGCCAGCAGCGGAATAGACAGGGCACCCCTCCACTTT
CDR3: CASSGIDRAPLHF

D: -
V: TRBV29-1
J: TRBJ2-5
size: once
DNA: TGCAGCGTTGTGAGCAGGGGCGTCGGAGAGACCCAGTACTTC
CDR3: CSVVSRGVGETQYF

D: TRBD1
V: TRBV27
J: TRBJ1-5
size: few
DNA: TGTGCCAGCAGTTCCCGGACAGGGGTAAGCCAGCCCCAGCATTTT
CDR3: CASSSRTGVSQPQHF

D: TRBD2
V: TRBV5-5
J: TRBJ2-5
size: once
DNA: TGTGCCAGCAGCTTGGGACTAGCGGGGGGCGGGCAGACCCAGTACTTC
CDR3: CASSLGLAGGGQTQYF

D: TRBD1
V: TRBV18
J: TRBJ1-6
size: -
DNA: TGTGCCAGCTCACCATTCAACAGGGGTAATAATTCACCCCTCCACTTT
CDR3: CASSPFNRGNNSPLHF

D: -
V: TRBV2
J: TRBJ2-3
size: -
DNA: TGTGCCAGCATCGCAACATCCCCCAGCACAGATACGCAGTATTTT
CDR3: CASIATSPSTDTQYF

D: -
V: TRBV10-2
J: TRBJ1-1
size: -
DNA: TGCGCCAGCACCCCGACAGATAACACTGAAGCTTTCTTT
CDR3: CASTPTDNTEAFF

D: TRBD2
V: TRBV9
J: TRBJ2-2
size: -
DNA: TGTGCCAGCAGCCTCACTAGCGGGGGTACGAACACCGGGGAGCTGTTTTTT
CDR3: CASSLTSGGTNTGELFF